A selection of T cell receptor beta chains follows, all from one sample in a study of blood T cell repertoires in COVID-19. The assay was immunoSEQ multiplex PCR, and TCRdb's table has in-frame clones only and misses some. The profile covers under 50,000 clones, with about three quarters appearing a single time and about 20% taken by the ten largest. Sequences were obtained from peripheral blood. All receptors derive from a human donor with active or convalescent COVID-19. The donor label of this sample is uncertain. CDR3s include the opening cysteine and the closing phenylalanine or tryptophan. The D gene is left open where the match is weak. Some rows mark clone size as missing; the rest say once, few, many or name a class of expanded clone.

J gene	D gene	clone size	V gene	CDR3 protein	CDR3 DNA
TRBJ1-4	TRBD1	-	TRBV4-1	CASSQGQGGEKLFF	TGCGCCAGCAGCCAAGGACAGGGGGGTGAAAAACTGTTTTTT
TRBJ1-5	-	-	TRBV6-5	CASSRTSAGQPQHF	TGTGCCAGCAGCCGTACCTCAGCGGGTCAGCCCCAGCATTTT
TRBJ2-3	TRBD1	once	TRBV18	CASSPRTGGEDTQYF	TGTGCCAGCTCACCAAGGACAGGGGGTGAAGATACGCAGTATTTT
TRBJ1-6	TRBD1	-	TRBV5-1	CASSLVGTVPSPLHF	TGCGCCAGCAGCTTGGTAGGGACAGTCCCATCACCCCTCCACTTT
TRBJ1-5	-	-	TRBV7-9	CASSPGGNNQPQHF	TGTGCCAGCAGCCCAGGAGGGAACAATCAGCCCCAGCATTTT
TRBJ2-1	TRBD1	few	TRBV5-1	CASSGTGFGNEQFF	TGCGCCAGCAGCGGGACAGGGTTTGGCAATGAGCAGTTCTTC
TRBJ2-3	TRBD1	-	TRBV2	CASRTGGAWGDTQYF	TGTGCCAGCAGAACAGGGGGCGCATGGGGAGATACGCAGTATTTT
TRBJ2-5	-	once	TRBV5-1	CASSLSYQETQYF	TGCGCCAGCAGCTTGTCGTACCAAGAGACCCAGTACTTC
TRBJ2-2	TRBD2	few	TRBV18	CASSPAAGAPGELFF	TGTGCCAGCTCACCAGCAGCGGGGGCCCCCGGGGAGCTGTTTTTT
TRBJ2-7	TRBD1	-	TRBV6-1	CASSDGTGGIDHEQYF	TGTGCCAGCAGTGACGGGACAGGGGGTATTGATCACGAGCAGTACTTC
TRBJ2-1	-	-	TRBV5-4	CASSSKGGSPYNEQFF	TGTGCCAGCAGCTCCAAGGGGGGGAGTCCCTACAATGAGCAGTTCTTC
TRBJ2-1	TRBD2	few	TRBV6-4	CASRASGSYNEQFF	TGTGCCAGCAGAGCTAGCGGCTCCTACAATGAGCAGTTCTTC
TRBJ2-3	TRBD2	-	TRBV2	CASRKSGSRTDTQYF	TGTGCCAGCAGGAAAAGCGGGAGTAGGACAGATACGCAGTATTTT
TRBJ1-5	-	-	TRBV3-1/TRBV3-2	CASSRTEAYQPQHF	TGTGCCAGCAGCCGGACAGAAGCCTATCAGCCCCAGCATTTT
TRBJ2-7	-	-	TRBV4-2	CASSQEERARPYEQYF	TGTGCCAGCAGCCAAGAGGAGCGGGCCCGCCCCTACGAGCAGTACTTC
TRBJ1-2	-	few	TRBV7-2	CASSAEGPPNTYGYTF	TGTGCCAGCAGCGCGGAGGGACCTCCCAACACCTATGGCTACACCTTC
TRBJ2-5	-	-	TRBV9	CASSVDMGGTGETQYF	TGTGCCAGCAGCGTAGACATGGGGGGAACTGGGGAGACCCAGTACTTC
TRBJ1-1	TRBD1	few	TRBV7-3	CASSPSGGTGRAFF	TGTGCCAGCAGCCCAAGCGGCGGGACAGGGCGAGCTTTCTTT
TRBJ1-1	-	-	TRBV19	CASRHQGYGTEAFF	TGTGCCAGTCGCCACCAGGGGTATGGCACTGAAGCTTTCTTT
TRBJ2-1	TRBD2	-	TRBV10-1	CASSDVGGSNEQFF	TGCGCCAGCAGTGATGTAGGCGGGAGCAATGAGCAGTTCTTC
TRBJ2-7	-	-	TRBV5-1	CASSPHEGVPYEQYF	TGCGCCAGCAGCCCCCATGAGGGGGTCCCCTACGAGCAGTACTTC
TRBJ2-3	-	-	TRBV7-2	CASSSLADTQYF	TGTGCCAGCAGCTCTCTCGCAGATACGCAGTATTTT
TRBJ1-4	TRBD1	once	TRBV6-1	CASSDVRGPARDTNEKLFF	TGTGCCAGCAGTGACGTCAGGGGGCCGGCTAGGGACACTAATGAAAAACTGTTTTTT
TRBJ1-4	-	-	TRBV28	CASRQGGIEKLFF	TGTGCCAGCAGACAGGGCGGAATTGAAAAACTGTTTTTT
TRBJ2-1	TRBD2	-	TRBV19	CASSVATSGNEQFF	TGTGCCAGTAGTGTCGCGACTAGCGGCAATGAGCAGTTCTTC
TRBJ2-2	-	-	TRBV29-1	CSVRTGTPNTGELFF	TGCAGCGTACGGACCGGGACACCGAACACCGGGGAGCTGTTTTTT
TRBJ1-4	-	-	TRBV5-1	CASSPLTEPGEKLFF	TGCGCCAGCAGCCCCCTAACGGAACCGGGGGAAAAACTGTTTTTT
TRBJ2-3	TRBD2	-	TRBV2	CASSVREGADTQYF	TGTGCCAGCAGTGTGCGGGAGGGGGCAGATACGCAGTATTTT
TRBJ1-2	-	-	TRBV24-1	CATSGNRDGYTF	TGTGCCACCAGTGGAAACAGGGATGGCTACACCTTC
TRBJ1-2	-	-	TRBV10-2	CASSVPGQINYGYTF	TGCGCCAGCAGTGTTCCGGGACAAATTAACTATGGCTACACCTTC
TRBJ2-7	TRBD1	-	TRBV7-6	CASSNQATGASYEQYF	TGTGCCAGCAGCAATCAAGCGACAGGGGCCTCCTACGAGCAGTACTTC
TRBJ2-7	-	few	TRBV20-1	CSARTGYEQYF	TGCAGTGCTAGAACAGGCTACGAGCAGTACTTC
TRBJ2-2	TRBD1	-	TRBV6-4	CASSDSWGDRATGELFF	TGTGCCAGCAGTGACTCCTGGGGGGACAGGGCCACCGGGGAGCTGTTTTTT
TRBJ2-7	TRBD1	few	TRBV5-4	CASSSGTGYHEQYF	TGTGCCAGCAGCTCGGGGACAGGGTACCACGAGCAGTACTTC
TRBJ2-1	-	-	TRBV9	CACCDHSGDGYSYNEQFF	TGTGCCTGCTGCGATCATAGCGGAGACGGATACTCCTACAATGAGCAGTTCTTC
TRBJ2-3	TRBD1	-	TRBV3-1/TRBV3-2	CASSLSGRGRSGDTQYF	TGTGCCAGCAGTCTAAGCGGCAGGGGGCGTTCGGGCGATACGCAGTATTTT
TRBJ1-6	-	-	TRBV27	CASSHMGAAGAYNSPLHF	TGTGCCAGCAGTCACATGGGGGCCGCGGGAGCCTATAATTCACCCCTCCACTTT
TRBJ2-5	TRBD2	few	TRBV19	CASKSLSSGGQETQYF	TGTGCCAGTAAATCTCTCAGCAGCGGGGGCCAAGAGACCCAGTACTTC
TRBJ1-1	-	-	TRBV24-1	CATSDSRMRAFF	TGTGCCACCAGTGATTCCCGCATGAGGGCTTTCTTT
TRBJ2-3	TRBD1	few	TRBV5-1	CASSLGGTASTDTQYF	TGCGCCAGCAGCTTGGGGGGGACAGCGAGCACAGATACGCAGTATTTT
TRBJ2-7	-	few	TRBV6-5	CASSYLHRASEQYF	TGTGCCAGCAGTTACTTACACAGGGCATCCGAGCAGTACTTC
TRBJ1-6	TRBD1	few	TRBV11-2	CASSSGQGAFQGLSPLHF	TGTGCCAGCAGCTCTGGACAGGGGGCGTTTCAAGGTCTCTCACCCCTCCACTTT
TRBJ1-2	-	-	TRBV24-1	CATSRYSFGGSGYTF	TGTGCCACCAGCCGATACTCCTTCGGAGGGAGTGGCTACACCTTC
TRBJ1-1	TRBD1	-	TRBV7-6	CASSFTTGTDTEAFF	TGTGCCAGCAGCTTCACGACAGGGACGGACACTGAAGCTTTCTTT
TRBJ2-5	-	-	TRBV30	CAVGVGPAETQYF	TGTGCCGTTGGTGTGGGGCCCGCGGAGACCCAGTACTTC
TRBJ2-2	TRBD1	-	TRBV19	CASRTGEVTGELFF	TGTGCCAGCCGGACAGGGGAGGTCACCGGGGAGCTGTTTTTT
TRBJ2-7	-	-	TRBV11-2	CASSFSGYFYEQYF	TGTGCCAGCAGCTTTTCAGGTTATTTTTACGAGCAGTACTTC
TRBJ2-7	-	few	TRBV7-2	CASSDQMIEQYF	TGTGCCAGCAGCGATCAGATGATCGAGCAGTACTTC
TRBJ2-5	-	-	TRBV7-3	CASSKTREETQYF	TGTGCCAGCAGCAAGACTAGAGAGGAGACCCAGTACTTC
TRBJ1-2	TRBD1	-	TRBV4-3	CASSQEGTANYGYTF	TGCGCCAGCAGCCAAGAGGGGACAGCTAACTATGGCTACACCTTC
TRBJ2-2	TRBD1	few	TRBV5-3	CARRLTGGPGELFF	TGTGCCAGAAGGCTTACAGGGGGGCCCGGGGAGCTGTTTTTT
TRBJ2-6	TRBD2	-	TRBV7-3	CASSSTSGRASGANVLTF	TGTGCCAGCAGCTCCACTAGCGGGAGGGCTTCCGGGGCCAACGTCCTGACTTTC
TRBJ2-1	TRBD2	-	TRBV19	CASSLRLGEGYNEQFF	TGTGCCAGTAGTCTCCGGTTGGGGGAGGGCTACAATGAGCAGTTCTTC
TRBJ2-1	-	-	TRBV7-3	CASSSVPSGTLNEQFF	TGTGCCAGCAGCTCCGTCCCCAGCGGGACACTCAATGAGCAGTTCTTC
TRBJ2-7	TRBD1	-	TRBV27	CASKPYRPGQASYEQYF	TGTGCCAGCAAACCCTATCGCCCGGGACAGGCCTCCTACGAGCAGTACTTC
TRBJ2-3	-	-	TRBV10-3	CAINREGRDTQYF	TGTGCCATCAATCGGGAAGGGAGAGATACGCAGTATTTT
TRBJ2-3	-	-	TRBV11-3	CASSLNSGSTDTQYF	TGTGCCAGCAGCTTAAACTCTGGTTCCACAGATACGCAGTATTTT